A single sample is the source of the 24 T cell receptor beta chains below, sequenced in a study of T cell clones after liver transplantation. Some clones are missing from TCRdb's copy, which holds only in-frame ones; the method was immunoSEQ multiplex PCR. The profile shows roughly 100,000 clones, around four fifths of them singletons. This sample comprised CD4+ T cells from blood, obtained before liver transplant. The origin of the receptors is a human donor who received a liver transplant.

J is TRBJ2-7 and V is TRBV5-6; 7 bases fit TRBD2. CDR1 and CDR2 from the germline V gene are SGHDT and YYEEEE. The V gene end was trimmed by 3 bases and the J gene end by 3 bases; junction bases not matched to a gene: 6. CDR3 length: 14 amino acids. The CDR3 DNA reads TGTGCCAGCAGCTCCCGGACTAGAAACTACGAGCAGTACTTC. Residues: CASSSRTRNYEQYF.

This clone was picked up a small number of times. The CDR3 nucleotides are TGTGCCAGCAGCCAAGGAACTGAAGCTTTCTTT. Translated: CASSQGTEAFF. The chain is built from TRBV4-2 and TRBJ1-1; D remains ambiguous. The germline V and J ends were trimmed by 1 base and 5 bases, with 2 bases remaining between them. This CDR3 contains 11 residues. Germline-derived CDR1 and CDR2 are LGHNA and YNFKEQ.

The rearrangement uses TRBV30 and TRBJ2-1; 10 nucleotides match TRBD2. The CDR3 has 14 amino acids. V gave up 7 bases and J gave up 6 bases; unmatched junction bases: 9. Germline lookup yields CDR1 GTSNPN and CDR2 SVGIG (reference sequence). Written as DNA, the CDR3 is TGTGCCTATATACTAGCGGGGAGGATCAATGAGCAGTTCTTC. Its protein is CAYILAGRINEQFF.

This clone occurred a few times. This chain connects TRBV27 to TRBJ2-5, with D perhaps TRBD1 (6 bases). The CDR3 is 16 residues long. V lost 3 bases and J 2 bases, leaving 16 bases between the germline ends. Germline V CDR1 and CDR2: MNHEY, SMNVEV (reference sequence). The CDR3 bases are TGTGCCAGCAGTTTGGGTGGGGCAGGGGTTCAAGAGACCCAGTACTTC. It codes for CASSLGGAGVQETQYF.

The chain has TRBV5-8 and TRBJ1-2; no firm D call. Germline CDR1 is SGHTS and CDR2 is YDEGEE. The V and J ends lost 0 bases and 4 bases respectively, with 13 bases between them. This CDR3 has 15 amino acids. CDR3 residues: CASSLAGDIGYGYTF. In nucleotides, the CDR3 is TGTGCCAGCAGCTTGGCCGGCGACATTGGCTATGGCTACACCTTC. Variable domain in full (rest from reference TRBV5-8 and TRBJ1-2): EAGVTQSPTHLIKTRGQQATLRCSPISGHTSVYWYQQALGLGLQFLLWYDEGEERNRGNFPPRFSGRQFPNYSSELNVNALELEDSALYLCASSLAGDIGYGYTFGSGTRLTVV.

The chain employs TRBV19 and TRBJ1-2; 9 bases agree with TRBD1. The CDR3 has 18 residues. The V segment lost 6 bases and the J segment 6 bases; nucleotides outside the gene matches: 20. CDR1 is LNHDA, CDR2 SQIVND, per germline (reference sequence). The CDR3 coding sequence is TGTGCCAGTAGACACCATCCCGGGACAGGGAGTTTGGCTGATGGCTACACCTTC. Residues: CASRHHPGTGSLADGYTF.

The V gene is TRBV9, the J gene TRBJ2-3; D gene ambiguous. The germline V gene has CDR1 SGDLS and CDR2 YYNGEE. The CDR3 is 15 residues long. The ends were cut back, 0 bases at V and 1 base at J, with 9 bases in the middle. Here the CDR3 DNA reads TGTGCCAGCAGCGTAGCCCTTCGCGGCACAGATACGCAGTATTTT. Encoded protein: CASSVALRGTDTQYF.

This chain joins TRBV9 and TRBJ1-4; a weak D match, TRBD1 (6 bases). Germline V gene lookup returns CDR1 SGDLS and CDR2 YYNGEE. V gave up 0 bases and J gave up 7 bases, with 13 bases separating them. The CDR3 sequence is 15 residues long. This CDR3 is CASSVDRAGGEKLFF. DNA for the CDR3: TGTGCCAGCAGCGTAGACAGGGCCGGGGGTGAAAAACTGTTTTTT. Full variable domain (rest looked up from reference TRBV9 and TRBJ1-4): DSGVTQTPKHLITATGQRVTLRCSPRSGDLSVYWYQQSLDQGLQFLIQYYNGEERAKGNILERFSAQQFPDLHSELNLSSLELGDSALYFCASSVDRAGGEKLFFGSGTQLSVL.

This clone showed up just a few times. The chain joins TRBV6-6 to TRBJ2-7; D gene uncertain. The V end lost 7 bases, the J end lost 4 bases, and 20 bases lay between the germline ends. The CDR3 is 15 amino acids. CDR1 and CDR2 from the germline V gene are MNHNY and SVGAGI (reference sequence). The CDR3 nucleotides read TGTGCCAGCACCGCAAGTGTGACTCCGCAATACGAGCAGTACTTC. This codes for CASTASVTPQYEQYF.

V usage is TRBV9 and J usage is TRBJ1-5; 9 positions match TRBD1. Germline trimming cut 4 bases from V and 4 bases from J; bases unmatched to any gene: 6. Germline V gene lookup returns CDR1 SGDLS and CDR2 YYNGEE. The CDR3 is 15 amino acids. This CDR3 is CASSKGGQGNQPQHF. DNA of the CDR3: TGTGCCAGCAGCAAAGGGGGACAGGGAAATCAGCCCCAGCATTTT. The complete variable domain, with remaining parts taken from reference TRBV9 and TRBJ1-5, reads DSGVTQTPKHLITATGQRVTLRCSPRSGDLSVYWYQQSLDQGLQFLIQYYNGEERAKGNILERFSAQQFPDLHSELNLSSLELGDSALYFCASSKGGQGNQPQHFGDGTRLSIL.

The chain recombines TRBV7-9 with TRBJ2-7, with 14 bases identical to TRBD2. The CDR3 has 15 residues. Germline CDR1 reads SEHNR; CDR2 reads FQNEAQ (reference sequence). V lost 4 bases and J lost 7; bases outside the gene matches: 6. CDR3 coding DNA: TGTGCCAGCAGCTCGGGACTAGCGGGGGCAAGTGAGCAGTACTTC. Its protein is CASSSGLAGASEQYF. The full variable domain, completed using reference TRBV7-9 and TRBJ2-7, is DTGVSQNPRHKITKRGQNVTFRCDPISEHNRLYWYRQTLGQGPEFLTYFQNEAQLEKSRLLSDRFSAERPKGSFSTLEIQRTEQGDSAMYLCASSSGLAGASEQYFGPGTRLTVT.

This chain joins TRBV5-1 and TRBJ2-2; the match to TRBD2 covers 7 bases. J was trimmed by 2 bases and V by 1 base; bases with no gene match: 5. The CDR3 runs 16 residues. CDR1 SGHRS and CDR2 YFSETQ come from the germline V gene. The CDR3 DNA reads TGCGCCAGCAGCTTGATAGGCGGGGGAAACACCGGGGAGCTGTTTTTT. As protein: CASSLIGGGNTGELFF. Supplemented by reference TRBV5-1 and TRBJ2-2, the full variable domain reads KAGVTQTPRYLIKTRGQQVTLSCSPISGHRSVSWYQQTPGQGLQFLFEYFSETQRNKGNFPGRFSGRQFSNSRSEMNVSTLELGDSALYLCASSLIGGGNTGELFFGEGSRLTVL.

V and J are TRBV28 and TRBJ1-1, with TRBD1 as a possible D gene (5 bases). The CDR3 covers 12 residues. With 10 bases removed from V and 3 bases from J, the gap between germline ends came to 12 bases. Per germline, CDR1 MDHEN and CDR2 SYDVKM. The CDR3 is CATISGDTEAFF. The CDR3 DNA follows: TGTGCCACTATCTCGGGGGACACTGAAGCTTTCTTT.

This chain joins TRBV18 and TRBJ2-1; 11 bases map to TRBD1. Germline V gene data show CDR1 as KGHSH and CDR2 as LQKENI. CDR3 size: 19 residues. After removal of 6 bases from V and 6 bases from J, the junction contained 19 bases not matched to a gene. This CDR3 reads CASSGRGQGAGTKLNEQFF. The CDR3 DNA follows: TGTGCCAGCTCTGGGAGAGGACAGGGGGCAGGGACTAAACTCAATGAGCAGTTCTTC.

The chain combines TRBV30 with TRBJ1-4; D not certain. The CDR3 contains 14 residues. Trimming pared 2 bases from V and 8 bases from J, leaving 15 bases between. Germline V gives CDR1 GTSNPN, CDR2 SVGIG (reference sequence). The CDR3 DNA is TGTGCCTGGAGTTCTGCAGTCCCCAGGGAAAAACTGTTTTTT. Residues: CAWSSAVPREKLFF. Looking up the rest from reference TRBV30 and TRBJ1-4 gives the full variable domain: SQTIHQWPATLVQPVGSPLSLECTVEGTSNPNLYWYRQAAGRGLQLLFYSVGIGQISSEVPQNLSASRPQDRQFILSSKKLLLSDSGFYLCAWSSAVPREKLFFGSGTQLSVL.

This sequence joins TRBV7-3 and TRBJ1-1; D is undetermined. Between the trimmed V and J ends, which lost 2 bases and 1 base, there was a span of 11 bases. This CDR3 spans 15 amino acids. Looked up from germline, CDR1 is SGHTA and CDR2 is FQGTGA. The CDR3 nucleotides read TGTGCCAGCAGCTTAGCCCAATCGGCGAACACTGAAGCTTTCTTT. Translated: CASSLAQSANTEAFF.

The chain is built from TRBV10-2 and TRBJ2-3, with D perhaps TRBD1 or TRBD2 (5 bases each). Germline values: CDR1 WSHSY, CDR2 SAAADI. Trimming took 6 bases from V and 6 from J, leaving 22 bases between them. The CDR3 extends over 16 amino acids. DNA of the CDR3: TGCGCCAGCAGCAGAAAGACAGCCGGGAAGGGTGATACGCAGTATTTT. Its translation is CASSRKTAGKGDTQYF.

This rearrangement joins TRBV5-1 to TRBJ2-5, with 8 bases aligning to TRBD1. Trimming at V came to 5 bases and at J to 5 bases, leaving 11 bases not matched to a gene. The CDR3 sequence is 15 residues long. The V gene's germline CDR1 is SGHRS and CDR2 YFSETQ. The CDR3 region has the DNA TGCGCCAGCAGTTTGTCAGGGGGCGTTTGGGAGACCCAGTACTTC. This gives the protein CASSLSGGVWETQYF.

V gene TRBV6-6 combines with J gene TRBJ2-7; D perhaps matches TRBD2 (6 bases). Trimming took off 10 bases at V and 0 bases at J, with 10 bases between the two ends. CDR1 and CDR2 from the germline V gene are MNHNY and SVGAGI (reference sequence). The CDR3 runs 12 residues. For the CDR3, the DNA is TGTGCCACCCTGACTAGCTCCTACGAGCAGTACTTC. This translates into CATLTSSYEQYF.

This clone has a count of ten or more. V usage is TRBV18 and J usage is TRBJ1-1; perhaps TRBD1 as D (5 bases). The CDR3 spans 14 residues. From germline, CDR1 is KGHSH and CDR2 LQKENI. Trimming pared 3 bases from V and 4 bases from J, leaving 12 bases between. The CDR3 bases are TGTGCCAGCTCACCGGAGACAGCAGGCACTGAAGCTTTCTTT. Residues: CASSPETAGTEAFF.

V is TRBV14 and J is TRBJ1-3; D is ambiguous. V was trimmed by 2 bases and J by 0 bases, leaving 2 bases between them. The CDR3 spans 13 residues. CDR1 SGHDN and CDR2 FVKESK come from the germline V gene. CDR3 DNA sequence: TGTGCCAGCAGCCAAATCTCTGGAAACACCATATATTTT. It translates to CASSQISGNTIYF.

The chain has TRBV4-1 and TRBJ2-3; TRBD1 or TRBD2 may be the D gene (5 bases each). The CDR3 is 16 residues long. V gave up 1 base and J gave up 0 bases, with 11 bases separating them. Germline-derived CDR1 and CDR2 are MGHRA and YSYEKL. In DNA, the CDR3 is TGCGCCAGCAGCCAAGGGGACGGCCTTAGCACAGATACGCAGTATTTT. Amino acid sequence: CASSQGDGLSTDTQYF.

The chain employs TRBV7-8 and TRBJ2-7, with D perhaps TRBD1 or TRBD2 (6 bases each). Trimming took 5 bases from V and 4 from J, leaving 15 bases between them. Germline V CDR1 and CDR2: SGHVS, FQNEAQ. This CDR3 is 14 amino acids long. This CDR3 is CASSPGDSGYEQYF. CDR3 in DNA: TGTGCCAGCAGCCCAGGGGACTCGGGATACGAGCAGTACTTC.

The gene calls are TRBV18 and TRBJ2-3; D may correspond to TRBD1 or TRBD2 (5 bases each). The V end lost 7 bases, the J end lost 1 base, and 6 bases lay between the germline ends. Germline-derived CDR1 and CDR2 are KGHSH and LQKENI. The CDR3 loop spans 12 amino acids. The CDR3 protein is CASLGGTDTQYF. CDR3 bases: TGTGCCAGCTTGGGGGGCACAGATACGCAGTATTTT.